The rows below give T cell receptor beta chains drawn from one sample of a study of control samples from healthy donors and cancer patients. Here immunoSEQ multiplex PCR was the method, and the copy in TCRdb shows in-frame clones only, minus some. The profile covers about 58,000 clones, with 90% appearing a single time and approximately 6% taken by the ten largest. Sequenced sample: PBMCs. Source of these receptors: a man in his sixties with colorectal cancer. Both conserved end residues are part of each CDR3. A D gene is named only where the DNA matches it firmly. Clone size is shown for a subset of rows, as once, few, many or a class of expanded clone.

- | TRBD2 | TRBJ2-3 | TRBV5-4 | 16 | TGTGCCAGCAGCTCTGTAGCGGGGGGCAGTGTGGGAGCGCAGTATTTT | CASSSVAGGSVGAQYF
- | - | TRBJ2-7 | TRBV7-2 | 13 | TGTGCCAGCAGCCGGGACTCCGCCTACGAGCAGTACTTC | CASSRDSAYEQYF
- | TRBD2 | TRBJ2-1 | TRBV7-2 | 15 | TGTGCCAGCAGCGTTAGCGGGGGCTCAGCCAATGAGCAGTTCTTC | CASSVSGGSANEQFF
- | - | TRBJ2-3 | TRBV12-3/TRBV12-4 | 11 | TGTGCCAGCAGTTTCGGGGATACGCAGTATTTT | CASSFGDTQYF
once | TRBD1 | TRBJ1-4 | TRBV18 | 13 | TGTGCCAGCTCGATGGGACAGTATGAAAAACTGTTTTTT | CASSMGQYEKLFF
- | - | TRBJ2-3 | TRBV30 | 10 | TGTGCCTGGGGGACAGATACGCAGTATTTT | CAWGTDTQYF
- | TRBD1 | TRBJ2-7 | TRBV24-1 | 14 | TGTGCCACCAGCCCCGGACAGGTCCTAGGGGAGCAGTACTTC | CATSPGQVLGEQYF
- | TRBD1 | TRBJ2-5 | TRBV2 | 13 | TGTGCCAGCAGTTCGACAGGGGACGAGACCCAGTACTTC | CASSSTGDETQYF
- | - | TRBJ1-1 | TRBV11-3 | 13 | TGTGCCAGCAGCTTAGGGCTCGCCCCTGAAGCTTTCTTT | CASSLGLAPEAFF
- | - | TRBJ1-1 | TRBV4-1 | 12 | TGCGCCACCAGGGGAGGGAACACTGAAGCTTTCTTT | CATRGGNTEAFF
- | TRBD1 | TRBJ1-5 | TRBV6-5 | 15 | TGTGCCAGCACCCCGGGGGCAGGGGGAGGTCAGCCCCAGCATTTT | CASTPGAGGGQPQHF
- | - | TRBJ1-2 | TRBV7-2 | 14 | TGTGCCAGCAGCTTAGGGCCTCAGGGATATGGCTACACCTTC | CASSLGPQGYGYTF
- | - | TRBJ1-5 | TRBV6-5 | 13 | TGTGCCACCCAAGAATATAGCAATCAGCCCCAGCATTTT | CATQEYSNQPQHF
- | - | TRBJ2-5 | TRBV30 | 13 | TGTGCCTGGAGTTCCGGCTTACAAGAGACCCAGTACTTC | CAWSSGLQETQYF
- | - | TRBJ1-1 | TRBV7-6 | 13 | TGTGCCAGCAGCTTAGTCCGGGACACTGAAGCTTTCTTT | CASSLVRDTEAFF
- | - | TRBJ1-4 | TRBV5-3 | 13 | TGTGCCAGAAGCTTGGAGGGGCAGCCTGGGGCTGTTTTT | CARSLEGQPGAVF
- | TRBD2 | TRBJ2-5 | TRBV29-1 | 15 | TGCAGCGTTTATGGACTAGCCGGAACCCAAGAGACCCAGTACTTC | CSVYGLAGTQETQYF
- | - | TRBJ1-1 | TRBV6-5 | 14 | TGTGCCAGCAGGAGGGACCCTGCTTCCACTGAAGCTTTCTTT | CASRRDPASTEAFF
once | - | TRBJ1-5 | TRBV28 | 14 | TGTGCCAGCAGTTTAGGGGGGGGCACTCAGCCCCAGCATTTT | CASSLGGGTQPQHF
- | - | TRBJ2-3 | TRBV7-3 | 15 | TGTGCCAGCAGCTTAATGGGGACGGGCACAGATACGCAGTATTTT | CASSLMGTGTDTQYF
- | - | TRBJ1-3 | TRBV9 | 16 | TGTGCCAGCAGCGCCTACCCAGGGGAGTCTGGAAACACCATATATTTT | CASSAYPGESGNTIYF
- | TRBD1 | TRBJ2-7 | TRBV7-6 | 15 | TGTGCCAGCAGCTTAGCGGGACAGGGAACCTACGAGCAGTACTTC | CASSLAGQGTYEQYF
- | TRBD1 | TRBJ2-2 | TRBV24-1 | 17 | TGTGCCACCAGTGATCCTAGACAGGGTGGGATAACCGGGGAGCTGTTTTTT | CATSDPRQGGITGELFF
- | TRBD1 | TRBJ2-1 | TRBV7-6 | 15 | TGTGCCAGCAGCTTGGGACAGGGGACGGGAAATGAGCAGTTCTTC | CASSLGQGTGNEQFF
once | - | TRBJ2-1 | TRBV11-2 | 15 | TGTGCCAGCAGCTTAGCGGGGAGCTCCTACAATGAGCAGTTCTTC | CASSLAGSSYNEQFF
- | - | TRBJ2-3 | TRBV4-2 | 15 | TGTGCCAGCAGCCAGAGGGCAGGGTGGGAAGATACGCAGTATTTT | CASSQRAGWEDTQYF
- | - | TRBJ2-7 | TRBV28 | 13 | TGTGCCAGCAGGGGTCAGGGGTACTACGAGCAGTACTTC | CASRGQGYYEQYF
- | - | TRBJ1-5 | TRBV5-1 | 15 | TGCGCCAGCAGCTTGGCTGGGGGCGTCAGTCAGCCCCAGCATTTT | CASSLAGGVSQPQHF
- | - | TRBJ1-1 | TRBV10-3 | 14 | TGTGCCATCATGAGCGAGCGGGGAAACACTGAAGCTTTCTTT | CAIMSERGNTEAFF
- | - | TRBJ1-5 | TRBV24-1 | 15 | TGTGCCACCAGCTCGGGACGCCTAGGCGTTCAGCCCCAGCATTTT | CATSSGRLGVQPQHF
once | TRBD2 | TRBJ2-1 | TRBV4-1 | 16 | TGCGCCAGCAGACCTACTAGCGGGGGTCCCTACAATGAGCAGTTCTTC | CASRPTSGGPYNEQFF
- | - | TRBJ2-2 | TRBV6-2/TRBV6-3 | 15 | TGTGCCAGCAGTTACGGACCGGGAGACACCGGGGAGCTGTTTTTT | CASSYGPGDTGELFF
- | - | TRBJ2-1 | TRBV24-1 | 11 | TGTGCCACCAGGGAGGGGAATGAGCAGTTCTTC | CATREGNEQFF
- | - | TRBJ1-5 | TRBV7-2 | 15 | TGTGCCAGCAGCTTATACCCTCCGAGCAATCAGCCCCAGCATTTT | CASSLYPPSNQPQHF
- | TRBD1 | TRBJ1-4 | TRBV7-9 | 15 | TGTGCCAGCAGCCCTGGGACAGGGGCTGGAGAAAAACTGTTTTTT | CASSPGTGAGEKLFF
- | - | TRBJ1-1 | TRBV9 | 17 | TGTGCCAGCAGCACCCCTTCCACGGACAGTTTTATACCTGAAGCTTTCTTT | CASSTPSTDSFIPEAFF
- | - | TRBJ2-5 | TRBV28 | 13 | TGTGCCAGCAGTTTAGGTTCGGAACAGACCCAGTACTTC | CASSLGSEQTQYF
- | - | TRBJ1-6 | TRBV25-1 | 15 | TGTGCCAGCAGTGCCGGATGGGGGTATAATTCACCCCTCCACTTT | CASSAGWGYNSPLHF
- | - | TRBJ1-4 | TRBV7-9 | 14 | TGTGCCAGCAGCCCGCAAGGGAACAGCGAAAAACTGTTTTTT | CASSPQGNSEKLFF
- | - | TRBJ1-2 | TRBV6-5 | 13 | TGTGCCAGCAGTTACGGGGGTAACTATGGCTACACCTTC | CASSYGGNYGYTF
- | - | TRBJ2-7 | TRBV12-3/TRBV12-4 | 12 | TGTGCCAGCAGTTTAGTGGGGAACGAGCAGTACTTC | CASSLVGNEQYF
- | - | TRBJ1-5 | TRBV28 | 14 | TGTGCCAGCAGTTTACCAGGGGCCAATCAGCCCCAGCATTTT | CASSLPGANQPQHF
- | - | TRBJ2-2 | TRBV18 | 17 | TGTGCCAGCTCACTAACCCAAACAGGGATAAACACCGGGGAGCTGTTTTTT | CASSLTQTGINTGELFF
- | - | TRBJ1-2 | TRBV30 | 13 | TGTGCCTGGAGTGTTAGGCCAGGCTATGGCTACACCTTC | CAWSVRPGYGYTF
- | - | TRBJ2-1 | TRBV7-9 | 14 | TGTGCCAGCAGCTTAGGGGGGGCCCTCAATGAGCAGTTCTTC | CASSLGGALNEQFF
- | TRBD2 | TRBJ2-1 | TRBV6-5 | 14 | TGTGCCAGCAGTCCGGGGGGGGTCAACAATGAGCAGTTCTTC | CASSPGGVNNEQFF
- | - | TRBJ1-4 | TRBV30 | 15 | TGTGCCTGGAGTTTCTCCTGGGCCAGTAATGAAAAACTGTTTTTT | CAWSFSWASNEKLFF
- | - | TRBJ2-7 | TRBV2 | 12 | TGTGCCAGCAGAGTAGTGGAGCGGGAGCAGTACTTC | CASRVVEREQYF
- | TRBD1 | TRBJ2-3 | TRBV7-2 | 16 | TGTGCCAGCAGCCTAGCCGGGACAGGGGGCACAGATACGCAGTATTTT | CASSLAGTGGTDTQYF
- | - | TRBJ1-2 | TRBV3-1/TRBV3-2 | 17 | TGTGCCAGCAGCCCCCGACAGCTAACCTTGGGGGCTTATGGCTACACCTTC | CASSPRQLTLGAYGYTF
- | TRBD1 | TRBJ1-6 | TRBV11-2 | 15 | TGTGCCAGCAGCGCAGCCGGGACAGCAAATTCACCCCTCCACTTT | CASSAAGTANSPLHF
- | TRBD2 | TRBJ2-3 | TRBV7-9 | 16 | TGTGCCAGCAGCTTAAGGGTTAGCGGGGGAGGAGATACGCAGTATTTT | CASSLRVSGGGDTQYF
- | - | TRBJ1-4 | TRBV15 | 14 | TGTGCCACCAGCAACCGACGAGGGGATGAAAAACTGTTTTTT | CATSNRRGDEKLFF
- | - | TRBJ1-3 | TRBV19 | 15 | TGTGCCAGTAGTATGGGGTCCGCCTCTGGAAACACCATATATTTT | CASSMGSASGNTIYF
- | - | TRBJ2-6 | TRBV28 | 15 | TGTGCCAGCAGTTTCGGTGGGGTGGGGGCCAACGTCCTGACTTTC | CASSFGGVGANVLTF
- | TRBD2 | TRBJ2-7 | TRBV11-3 | 15 | TGTGCCAGCAGCCATATAGCGGGGGCTCTCTACGAGCAGTACTTC | CASSHIAGALYEQYF
- | - | TRBJ1-2 | TRBV6-5 | 13 | TGTGCCAGCAGTTACTTGGCAGGGCATGGCTACACCTTC | CASSYLAGHGYTF
- | TRBD2 | TRBJ2-3 | TRBV7-2 | 13 | TGTGCCAGCAGCAGCGGGGGCGGGGATACGCAGTATTTT | CASSSGGGDTQYF
- | TRBD1 | TRBJ1-6 | TRBV5-1 | 14 | TGCGCCAGCAGCGGCGGGACAGGGGTTTCACCCCTCCACTTT | CASSGGTGVSPLHF
- | - | TRBJ1-2 | TRBV19 | 15 | TGTGCCAGTAGCGACCAAGGACAGTCTGCTTATGGCTACACCTTC | CASSDQGQSAYGYTF